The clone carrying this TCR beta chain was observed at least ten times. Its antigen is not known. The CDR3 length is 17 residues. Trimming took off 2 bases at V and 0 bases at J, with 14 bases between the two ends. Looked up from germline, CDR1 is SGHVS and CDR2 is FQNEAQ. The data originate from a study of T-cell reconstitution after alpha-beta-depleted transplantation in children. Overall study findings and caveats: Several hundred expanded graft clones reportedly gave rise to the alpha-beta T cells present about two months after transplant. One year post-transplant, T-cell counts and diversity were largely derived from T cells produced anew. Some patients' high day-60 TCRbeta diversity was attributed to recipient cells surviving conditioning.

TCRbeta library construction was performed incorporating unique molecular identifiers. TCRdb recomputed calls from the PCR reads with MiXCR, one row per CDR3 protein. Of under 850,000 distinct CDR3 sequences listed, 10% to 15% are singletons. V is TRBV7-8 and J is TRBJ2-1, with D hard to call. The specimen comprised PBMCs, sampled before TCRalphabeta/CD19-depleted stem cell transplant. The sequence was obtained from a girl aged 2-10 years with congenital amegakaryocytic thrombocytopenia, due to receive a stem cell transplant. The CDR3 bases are TGTGCCAGCAGCTTACGGCCCAGAATGAGCTCCTACAATGAGCAGTTCTTC. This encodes CASSLRPRMSSYNEQFF.